What follows are 23 T cell receptor beta chains derived from one specimen sequenced in a study of beta chain features in type 1 diabetes. Reverse transcription of all isolated RNA meant that expressed TCRB transcripts were sequenced. Profiling relied on immunoSEQ multiplex PCR, and the TCRdb table lists in-frame clones only, not all of them. This table holds 150,000 to 180,000 clones, about 8.1% found once. The sequenced sample consisted of central memory CD4+ T cells from blood. These receptors all come from a man younger than 35 in good health.

A few counts support this clone. One end of the junction does not line up with germline, which may come from a read error. The rearrangement links TRBV7-7 to TRBJ2-3, with TRBD1 identical over 7 bases. Germline CDR1 reads SSHAT; CDR2 reads FNYEAQ (reference sequence). This CDR3 is built from 15 residues. The DNA of the CDR3 is TGTGCTAGCACCACGAGACAGGGATCCACAGATACGCAGTATTTT. Protein product: CASTTRQGSTDTQYF.

CDR3 DNA: TGTGCCAGCAGCGCCGGACAGGGGCGCGGAGCTTTCTTT. Translation: CASSAGQGRGAFF. The genes are TRBV5-8 and TRBJ1-1; 9 bases align to TRBD1. Trimming took 4 bases from V and 10 from J; bases not matched to a gene: 8. Germline V gene lookup returns CDR1 SGHTS and CDR2 YDEGEE. The CDR3 runs to 13 residues.

The chain recombines TRBV7-8 with TRBJ2-1; TRBD2 aligns across 13 bases. The trim removed 5 bases at V and 3 bases at J, leaving 4 bases unmatched. The CDR3 runs to 16 residues. Germline V gives CDR1 SGHVS, CDR2 FQNEAQ. CDR3 DNA sequence: TGTGCCAGCAGCAGCGGGACTAGCGGGATCTACAATGAGCAGTTCTTC. Its protein product is CASSSGTSGIYNEQFF. Full variable domain (missing parts from reference TRBV7-8 and TRBJ2-1): GAGVSQSPRYKVAKRGQDVALRCDPISGHVSLFWYQQALGQGPEFLTYFQNEAQLDKSGLPSDRFFAERPEGSVSTLKIQRTQQEDSAVYLCASSSGTSGIYNEQFFGPGTRLTVL.

This clone turned up a few times. The rearrangement uses TRBV18 and TRBJ1-2; TRBD1 is a possible D gene (5 bases). Germline V gene data show CDR1 as KGHSH and CDR2 as LQKENI. CDR3 length equals 15 residues. The V end lost 2 bases, the J end lost 2 bases, and 12 bases lay between the germline ends. This CDR3 is CASSPNFQGNYGYTF. CDR3 sequence (DNA): TGTGCCAGCTCACCAAATTTCCAGGGAAACTATGGCTACACCTTC.

The J gene is TRBJ1-5, the V gene TRBV28; 7 bases map to TRBD1. There are 15 residues in the CDR3. In germline, CDR1 is MDHEN, CDR2 SYDVKM. V was pared by 6 bases and J by 1 base, with 6 bases of the junction left unmatched. Here the CDR3 reads CASSGGTVSNQPQHF. CDR3 bases: TGTGCCAGCAGCGGCGGGACAGTCAGCAATCAGCCCCAGCATTTT.

In this sample, this clone turned up a few times. J is TRBJ2-7 and V is TRBV27; no reliable D call. The V and J ends lost 3 bases and 7 bases respectively, with 16 bases between them. The germline V gene encodes CDR1 MNHEY and CDR2 SMNVEV (reference sequence). The CDR3 is made up of 14 amino acids. Here the CDR3 reads CASSFGGGLREQYF. CDR3 DNA: TGTGCCAGCAGTTTTGGTGGCGGCTTGAGGGAGCAGTACTTC.

This clone was detected ten times or more. The V gene is TRBV30, the J gene TRBJ1-1; D unclear. Trimming cost V 5 bases and J 6 bases, with 7 bases left between them. From germline, CDR1 is GTSNPN and CDR2 SVGIG (reference sequence). The CDR3 runs to 10 residues. DNA of the CDR3: TGTGCCTGGCGAGAATCTGAAGCTTTCTTT. This gives the protein CAWRESEAFF.

Only a few counts were recorded for this clone. V and J are TRBV18 and TRBJ1-5; 7 bases align to TRBD1. With 3 bases clipped from V and 9 bases from J, the junction kept 8 bases outside the gene matches. Looked up from germline, CDR1 is KGHSH and CDR2 is LQKENI. The CDR3 extends over 14 amino acids. Written as DNA, the CDR3 is TGTGCCAGCTCACCTGAGACAGGGTCGGCGCCCCAGCATTTT. Its translation: CASSPETGSAPQHF.

J is TRBJ2-7 and V is TRBV7-9; TRBD2 agrees at 7 bases. Trimming removed 5 bases from V and 4 bases from J; junction bases left unmatched: 17. Germline values: CDR1 SEHNR, CDR2 FQNEAQ (reference sequence). The CDR3 has 17 residues. The CDR3 DNA sequence: TGTGCCAGCAGCCCCTCCGCAAGGGCTAGCGGTTCTTACGAGCAGTACTTC. Translation gives CASSPSARASGSYEQYF. Variable domain in full (rest from reference TRBV7-9 and TRBJ2-7): DTGVSQNPRHKITKRGQNVTFRCDPISEHNRLYWYRQTLGQGPEFLTYFQNEAQLEKSRLLSDRFSAERPKGSFSTLEIQRTEQGDSAMYLCASSPSARASGSYEQYFGPGTRLTVT.

The V gene is TRBV7-9, the J gene TRBJ2-1; TRBD1 is a possible D gene (6 bases). The germline CDR1 and CDR2 sequences are SEHNR and FQNEAQ (reference sequence). The CDR3 is 13 amino acids. Trimming cost V 4 bases and J 4 bases, with 8 bases left between them. For the CDR3, the DNA is TGTGCCAGCAGCTACGGACAGTACAATGAGCAGTTCTTC. It yields the protein CASSYGQYNEQFF.

This clone has a count of ten or more. The V gene is TRBV7-2, the J gene TRBJ2-3; 8 bases line up with TRBD1. CDR1 is SGHTA and CDR2 is FQGNSA in the germline V gene. CDR3 length: 13 residues. J was trimmed by 2 bases and V by 8 bases; bases with no gene match: 3. The CDR3 DNA sequence: TGTGCCAGCGGGACAGGATACACAGATACGCAGTATTTT. Its protein is CASGTGYTDTQYF.

The chain employs TRBV6-1 and TRBJ2-5; the D gene is possibly TRBD2 (5 bases). The germline CDR1 and CDR2 sequences are MNHNS and SASEGT. This CDR3 contains 13 residues. V gave up 5 bases and J gave up 3 bases, with 10 bases separating them. In DNA form, the CDR3 reads TGTGCCAGCAGTACGGACTGGGAAGAGACCCAGTACTTC. Amino acid sequence: CASSTDWEETQYF.

The sample holds a few counts of this clone. J is TRBJ2-1 and V is TRBV6-6; TRBD1 aligns across 12 bases. The length of the CDR3 is 16 residues. J gave up 6 bases and V 6 bases, and 9 bases lay outside the gene matches. CDR1 MNHNY and CDR2 SVGAGI come from the germline V gene (reference sequence). The CDR3 loop reads CASSTVPGQGANEQFF. The DNA for the CDR3 is TGTGCCAGCAGCACGGTCCCGGGACAGGGGGCCAATGAGCAGTTCTTC.

This clone was found a few times. The chain joins TRBV7-3 to TRBJ2-5; 10 bases line up with TRBD2. J lost 11 bases, V lost 0 bases, and 9 bases had no gene match. The germline V gene has CDR1 SGHTA and CDR2 FQGTGA. CDR3 length: 15 residues. CDR3 loop: CASSLTTSGLTEQYF. CDR3 sequence (DNA): TGTGCCAGCAGCTTAACGACTAGCGGGCTCACGGAGCAGTACTTC.

The table lists this clone with a few counts. The chain joins TRBV29-1 to TRBJ1-1, with TRBD1 identical over 7 bases. The V gene end was trimmed by 7 bases and the J gene end by 2 bases; junction bases not matched to a gene: 7. The V gene's germline CDR1 is SQVTM and CDR2 ANQGSEA. There are 13 residues in the CDR3. In nucleotides, the CDR3 is TGCAGCGCGGGGACAGACAAAAACACTGAAGCTTTCTTT. Its protein product is CSAGTDKNTEAFF.

The chain uses TRBV2 and TRBJ1-2, with TRBD1 matching over 8 bases. The CDR3 is 13 residues long. J was trimmed by 4 bases and V by 6 bases; bases with no gene match: 4. The germline CDR1 and CDR2 sequences are SNHLY and FYNNEI. This CDR3 is CASSPTGGYGYTF. CDR3 sequence (DNA): TGTGCCAGCAGCCCTACAGGGGGCTATGGCTACACCTTC.

This clone was observed a few times. The chain links TRBV9 to TRBJ2-1, with TRBD2 identical over 11 bases. Looked up from germline, CDR1 is SGDLS and CDR2 is YYNGEE. The CDR3 sequence is 16 residues long. J was trimmed by 9 bases and V by 0 bases; bases with no gene match: 8. The CDR3 reads CASSVGGSGGAGEQFF. CDR3 in DNA: TGTGCCAGCAGCGTAGGGGGTAGCGGGGGGGCCGGTGAGCAGTTCTTC.

This clone occurred a few times. The chain joins TRBV4-2 to TRBJ2-1; the D gene is possibly TRBD2 (5 bases). The germline CDR1 and CDR2 sequences are LGHNA and YNFKEQ. V was shortened by 1 base and J by 9 bases, with 13 bases between the two germline ends. The CDR3 loop spans 14 amino acids. CDR3 region: CASSQGDLAGEQFF. The CDR3 nucleotides are TGTGCCAGCAGCCAAGGGGATCTAGCAGGTGAGCAGTTCTTC.

The J gene is TRBJ2-5, the V gene TRBV4-2; 10 nucleotides line up with TRBD2. The germline V gene has CDR1 LGHNA and CDR2 YNFKEQ. CDR3 size: 15 residues. V dropped 3 bases and J dropped 5; count of bases not matched to a gene: 6. The CDR3 DNA sequence: TGTGCCAGCAGCCAGACTAGCGGGTTAGGGGAGACCCAGTACTTC. Its protein is CASSQTSGLGETQYF.

The genes are TRBV30 and TRBJ2-7, with 15 bases fitting TRBD2. CDR1 and CDR2 (germline): GTSNPN, SVGIG (reference sequence). The CDR3 runs to 17 residues. V gave up 3 bases and J gave up 2 bases; unmatched junction bases: 8. DNA for the CDR3: TGTGCCTGGAGACGGACTAGCGGGAGGGCCGGACCCTACGAGCAGTACTTC. It specifies CAWRRTSGRAGPYEQYF.

V usage is TRBV7-2 and J usage is TRBJ2-5; TRBD1 matches at 9 bases. Per germline, CDR1 SGHTA and CDR2 FQGNSA. V gave up 6 bases and J gave up 4 bases; unmatched junction bases: 9. CDR3 size: 15 residues. CDR3: CASSTGQGRRETQYF. For the CDR3, the DNA is TGTGCCAGCAGTACGGGACAGGGAAGGAGAGAGACCCAGTACTTC.

The chain recombines TRBV7-8 with TRBJ2-2; 9 positions agree with TRBD2. The junction had 10 bases not matched to a gene; V was cut back by 7 bases and J by 4 bases. The CDR3 extends over 16 amino acids. Germline CDR1 reads SGHVS; CDR2 reads FQNEAQ. As DNA, the CDR3 is TGTGCCAGCACCCTTGGGGTGACTAGCGGCACCGGGGAGCTGTTTTTT. Protein product: CASTLGVTSGTGELFF.

This clone was recorded a few times. The J gene is TRBJ2-3, the V gene TRBV10-3; 7 nucleotides line up with TRBD2. Losses at the gene ends were 3 bases for V and 6 bases for J; bases not matched to a gene: 3. CDR1 and CDR2 from the germline V gene are ENHRY and SYGVKD. The CDR3 covers 13 residues. The CDR3 protein is CAISDREGDTQYF. Written as DNA, the CDR3 is TGTGCCATCAGTGACAGGGAGGGGGATACGCAGTATTTT.